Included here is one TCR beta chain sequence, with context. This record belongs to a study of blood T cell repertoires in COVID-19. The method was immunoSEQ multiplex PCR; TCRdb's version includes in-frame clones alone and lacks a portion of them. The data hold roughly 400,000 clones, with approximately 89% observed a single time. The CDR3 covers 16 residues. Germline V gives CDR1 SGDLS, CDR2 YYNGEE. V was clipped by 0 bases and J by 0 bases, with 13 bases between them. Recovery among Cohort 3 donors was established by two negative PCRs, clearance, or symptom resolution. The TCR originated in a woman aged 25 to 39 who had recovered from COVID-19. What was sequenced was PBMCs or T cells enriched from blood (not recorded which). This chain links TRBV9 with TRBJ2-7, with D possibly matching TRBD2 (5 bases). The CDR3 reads CASSVEPSGYSYEQYF. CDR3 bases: TGTGCCAGCAGCGTAGAGCCCTCGGGGTACTCCTACGAGCAGTACTTC.